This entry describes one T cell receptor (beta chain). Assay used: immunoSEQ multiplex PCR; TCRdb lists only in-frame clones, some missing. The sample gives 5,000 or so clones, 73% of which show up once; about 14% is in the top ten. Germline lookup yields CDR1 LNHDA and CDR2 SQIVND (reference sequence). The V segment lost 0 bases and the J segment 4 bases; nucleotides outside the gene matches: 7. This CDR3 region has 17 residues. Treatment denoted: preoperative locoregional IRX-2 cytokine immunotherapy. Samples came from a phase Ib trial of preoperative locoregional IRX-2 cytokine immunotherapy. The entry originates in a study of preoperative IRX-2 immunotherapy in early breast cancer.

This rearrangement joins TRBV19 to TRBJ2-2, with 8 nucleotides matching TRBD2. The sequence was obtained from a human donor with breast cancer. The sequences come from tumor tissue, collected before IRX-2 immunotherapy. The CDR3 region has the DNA TGTGCCAGTAGTATAGAGAGAGCGGGAGCCCTCACCGGGGAGCTGTTTTTT. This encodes CASSIERAGALTGELFF.